This is a list of T cell receptor beta chains from one sample in a study of early T cells in non-severe SARS-CoV-2 infection. TCRdb used MiXCR to reprocess the 5' RACE reads, holding one entry per CDR3 protein. The table includes over 20,000 distinct CDR3 sequences, about 4.9% detected once. The specimen was whole blood. These receptors came from an adult who was a healthcare worker with PCR-confirmed SARS-CoV-2 infection or an uninfected control (not recorded which). Each CDR3 is given with its conserved first and last residue. A D gene is named only where the DNA matches it firmly. For some rows the clone size is stated as once, few or many, or as a class when expanded; others skip it.

V	D	J	size	CDR3	DNA
TRBV6-1	.	TRBJ1-1	once	CASSELQEYTEAFF	TGTGCCAGCAGTGAACTCCAGGAGTACACTGAAGCTTTCTTT
TRBV5-4	TRBD1	TRBJ1-4	few	CASKRDRLTNEKLFF	TGTGCCAGCAAGAGGGACAGACTAACTAATGAAAAACTGTTTTTT
TRBV27	.	TRBJ1-2	many	CASRWGAYGYTF	TGTGCCAGCCGGTGGGGGGCCTATGGCTACACCTTC
TRBV11-2	.	TRBJ2-3	many	CASSLWGDTQYF	TGTGCCAGCAGCTTATGGGGGGATACGCAGTATTTT
TRBV3-1	.	TRBJ2-3	many	CASSLGIVVTQYF	TGTGCCAGTTCCCTAGGGATAGTTGTCACGCAGTATTTT
TRBV20-1	TRBD2	TRBJ2-1	many	CSARDLVNSGRDYNEQFF	TGCAGTGCTAGAGATCTCGTTAACAGCGGGAGGGACTACAATGAGCAGTTCTTC
TRBV4-3	.	TRBJ1-5	few	CASSLSRDQPQHF	TGCGCCAGCAGCCTGTCCAGGGATCAGCCCCAGCATTTT
TRBV7-2	.	TRBJ2-1	.	CASSLGWGNNEQFF	TGTGCCAGCAGCTTAGGGTGGGGGAACAATGAGCAGTTCTTC
TRBV6-2/TRBV6-3	TRBD2	TRBJ2-4	many	CASSYGLAGIQYF	TGTGCCAGCAGTTACGGGTTAGCGGGAATTCAGTACTTC
TRBV20-1	.	TRBJ2-2	many	CSARYSYTGELFF	TGCAGTGCTAGATACTCATACACCGGGGAGCTGTTTTTT
TRBV28	.	TRBJ2-7	many	CASSPIGTPFVQYF	TGTGCCAGCAGCCCCATCGGGACGCCATTTGTGCAGTACTTC
TRBV10-2	.	TRBJ2-3	many	CASSESGSGTQYF	TGCGCCAGCAGTGAGTCAGGCTCAGGGACGCAGTATTTT
TRBV20-1	TRBD2	TRBJ2-1	many	CSAPPPLAGKHEQFF	TGCAGTGCTCCCCCCCCACTAGCGGGGAAGCATGAGCAGTTCTTC
TRBV5-1	.	TRBJ1-2	many	CASSLTRVSGYTF	TGCGCCAGCAGCCTAACCAGGGTCTCCGGCTACACCTTC
TRBV20-1	TRBD2	TRBJ2-1	many	CSAPSGGALEQFF	TGCAGTGCCCCTAGCGGGGGGGCCCTTGAGCAGTTCTTC
TRBV6-1	.	TRBJ1-5	few	CASSQGFAGGVQPQHF	TGTGCCAGCAGCCAAGGGTTCGCCGGAGGGGTTCAGCCCCAGCATTTT
TRBV19	.	TRBJ2-1	medium-sized	CASSMEGNSYNEQFF	TGTGCCAGTAGTATGGAAGGGAACTCCTACAATGAGCAGTTCTTC
TRBV6-5	TRBD1	TRBJ2-3	many	CASRYRTGGFTDTQYF	TGTGCCAGCCGATACCGTACAGGGGGCTTCACAGATACGCAGTATTTT
TRBV5-1	.	TRBJ1-4	many	CASSLKVPNEKLFF	TGCGCCAGCAGCTTGAAGGTCCCCAATGAAAAACTGTTTTTT
TRBV28	.	TRBJ1-2	many	CASTPAGVSLIAGYTF	TGTGCCAGCACCCCGGCGGGGGTTAGCTTAATAGCTGGCTACACCTTC
TRBV11-2	.	TRBJ1-1	many	CASSLGPEAFF	TGTGCCAGCAGCCTCGGGCCTGAAGCTTTCTTT
TRBV25-1	.	TRBJ1-1	many	CASSRSPNTEAFF	TGTGCCAGCAGCCGGTCCCCGAACACTGAAGCTTTCTTT
TRBV25-1	.	TRBJ2-3	few	CASSDPWADTQYF	TGTGCCAGCAGTGACCCGTGGGCGGATACGCAGTATTTT
TRBV10-1	TRBD1	TRBJ2-3	many	CASSEWTGGTDTQYF	TGCGCCAGCAGTGAGTGGACAGGGGGCACAGATACGCAGTATTTT
TRBV30	.	TRBJ1-2	many	CAWQVLGGGYTF	TGTGCCTGGCAGGTTTTAGGTGGTGGCTACACCTTC
TRBV11-2	.	TRBJ2-7	.	CASSRRTSKNHEQYF	TGTGCCAGCAGCCGCAGGACAAGTAAAAACCACGAGCAGTACTTC
TRBV11-2	TRBD2	TRBJ2-3	many	CASSLRTSGGADTQYF	TGTGCCAGCAGCCTCCGGACTAGCGGGGGGGCAGATACGCAGTATTTT
TRBV7-6	TRBD1	TRBJ2-2	many	CASSNRQGLGTGELFF	TGTGCCAGCAGCAATCGACAGGGGCTTGGCACCGGGGAGCTGTTTTTT
TRBV29-1	TRBD2	TRBJ2-3	few	CSVLAGVGDTQYF	TGCAGCGTACTAGCGGGAGTGGGAGATACGCAGTATTTT
TRBV30	.	TRBJ2-3	.	CAWRGVTDTQYF	TGTGCCTGGAGGGGCGTTACAGATACGCAGTATTTT
TRBV7-6	.	TRBJ2-5	many	CASSLRTDQETQYF	TGTGCCAGCAGCCTCCGGACAGATCAAGAGACCCAGTACTTC
TRBV29-1	TRBD1	TRBJ1-1	many	CSATGGWGTEAFF	TGCAGCGCCACAGGGGGTTGGGGCACTGAAGCTTTCTTT
TRBV12-5	TRBD1	TRBJ2-1	few	CASGSRGNNEQFF	TGTGCTAGTGGTTCCAGGGGGAACAATGAGCAGTTCTTC
TRBV20-1	TRBD2	TRBJ2-3	.	CSASRLAGGTDTQYF	TGCAGTGCTAGTCGGCTAGCGGGGGGCACAGATACGCAGTATTTT
TRBV2	.	TRBJ2-1	.	CASSEAWSLVSNEQFF	TGTGCCAGCAGTGAAGCCTGGAGCCTAGTGTCGAATGAGCAGTTCTTC
TRBV7-9	.	TRBJ2-7	medium-sized	CASSLVGPEQYF	TGTGCCAGCAGCTTAGTTGGCCCAGAGCAGTACTTC
TRBV29-1	.	TRBJ1-1	medium-sized	CSVVGQYFTEAFF	TGCAGCGTAGTTGGACAGTATTTCACTGAAGCTTTCTTT
TRBV19	.	TRBJ1-2	many	CASSITGTTDGYTF	TGTGCCAGTAGTATAACAGGGACAACTGATGGCTACACCTTC
TRBV20-1	TRBD2	TRBJ2-2	many	CSAQKGLVSNTGELFF	TGCAGTGCTCAGAAGGGACTAGTTTCGAACACCGGGGAGCTGTTTTTT
TRBV7-9	.	TRBJ1-5	many	CASSLGDISNQPQHF	TGTGCCAGCAGCTTAGGGGACATCAGCAATCAGCCCCAGCATTTT
TRBV4-2	TRBD1	TRBJ2-5	many	CASSPGQGQETQYF	TGTGCCAGCAGCCCGGGACAGGGCCAAGAGACCCAGTACTTC
TRBV7-9	TRBD1	TRBJ2-1	.	CASSLGQGNYNEQFF	TGTGCCAGCAGCTTAGGACAGGGAAACTACAATGAGCAGTTCTTC
TRBV6-1	TRBD2	TRBJ2-6	.	CASSEISGGSGANVLTF	TGTGCCAGCAGTGAAATTAGCGGGGGCTCTGGGGCCAACGTCCTGACTTTC